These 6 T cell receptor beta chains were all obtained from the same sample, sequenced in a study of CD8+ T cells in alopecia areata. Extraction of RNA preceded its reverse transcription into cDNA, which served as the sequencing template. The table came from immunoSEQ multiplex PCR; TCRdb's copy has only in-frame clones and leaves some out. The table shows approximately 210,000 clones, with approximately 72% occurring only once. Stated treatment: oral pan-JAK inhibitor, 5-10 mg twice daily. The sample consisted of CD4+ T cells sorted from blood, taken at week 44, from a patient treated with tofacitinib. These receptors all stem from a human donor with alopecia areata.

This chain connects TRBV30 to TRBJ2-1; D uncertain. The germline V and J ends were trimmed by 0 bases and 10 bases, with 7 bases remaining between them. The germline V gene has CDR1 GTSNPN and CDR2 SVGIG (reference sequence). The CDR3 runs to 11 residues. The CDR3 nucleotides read TGTGCCTGGAGTGTATTAAGGGAGCAGTTCTTC. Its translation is CAWSVLREQFF.

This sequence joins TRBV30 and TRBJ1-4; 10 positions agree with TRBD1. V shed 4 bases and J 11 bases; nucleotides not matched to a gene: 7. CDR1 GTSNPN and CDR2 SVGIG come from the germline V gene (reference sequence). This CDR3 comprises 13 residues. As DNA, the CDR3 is TGTGCCTGGATGGGACAGGGGATGGAGAAACTGTTTTTT. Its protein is CAWMGQGMEKLFF.

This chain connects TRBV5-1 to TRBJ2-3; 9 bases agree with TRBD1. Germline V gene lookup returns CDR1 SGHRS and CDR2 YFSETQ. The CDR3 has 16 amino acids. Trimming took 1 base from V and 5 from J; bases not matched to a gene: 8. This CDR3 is CASSLITTGGKDTQYF. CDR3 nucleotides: TGCGCCAGCAGCTTGATAACTACAGGGGGCAAAGATACGCAGTATTTT.

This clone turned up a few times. Written as DNA, the CDR3 is TGCGCCAGCAGCTCGGCTGCGAACACTGAAGCTTTCTTT. Translation: CASSSAANTEAFF. J is TRBJ1-1 and V is TRBV5-1; D not certain. The CDR3 covers 13 residues. The V gene's germline CDR1 is SGHRS and CDR2 YFSETQ. V lost 3 bases and J lost 1, with 7 bases in between.

In nucleotides, the CDR3 is TGTGCCTGGAGTGTACGTCAGTACAATGAGCAGTTCTTC. It specifies CAWSVRQYNEQFF. The V and J genes are TRBV30 and TRBJ2-1, with D unresolved. In germline, CDR1 is GTSNPN, CDR2 SVGIG (reference sequence). The CDR3 has 13 amino acids. V dropped 0 bases and J dropped 4 bases, with 7 bases sitting between them.

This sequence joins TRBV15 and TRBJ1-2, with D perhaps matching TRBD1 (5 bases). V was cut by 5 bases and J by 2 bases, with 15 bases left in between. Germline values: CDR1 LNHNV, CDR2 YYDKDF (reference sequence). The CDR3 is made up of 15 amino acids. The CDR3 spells CATSARGSFNYGYTF. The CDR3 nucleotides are TGTGCCACCAGCGCCCGGGGCTCTTTCAACTATGGCTACACCTTC.